This T cell receptor (beta chain) was documented in a study of T cell repertoires in cytomegalovirus infection. Turning to the study itself: Through public TCR beta signatures, both CMV infection and matching HLA type were indicated. Points from the study as a whole: CMV carriers with the relevant HLA were identified by cumulative public TCR beta family frequency. Within the response measured ex vivo, HLA-C-restricted CMV-specific TCR beta clonotypes were dominant.

Points on this clonotype: Its antigen is undetermined.

TCRdb reanalysed the reads using MiXCR and keeps one entry per CDR3 protein. There are fewer than 550,000 distinct CDR3 sequences in the sample; around 27% occur only once, and approximately 13% lies in the top ten. With V trimmed by 3 bases and J by 10 bases, 3 bases remained unmatched. This CDR3 is built from 14 residues. Germline V lookup: CDR1 LNHDA, CDR2 SQIVND (reference sequence). Sequences were obtained from PBMCs. The receptor comes from a human donor in good health (CMV status not recorded). Some clones in this sample may be carry-over from other donors' samples. The chain employs TRBV19 and TRBJ1-6, with TRBD1 matching over 10 bases. The CDR3 loop is CASSILTGGSPLHF. DNA of the CDR3: TGTGCCAGTAGTATCCTGACAGGGGGCTCACCCCTCCACTTT.